The T cell receptor (beta chain) under discussion was sequenced for a study of T cell responses to AZD1222 COVID-19 vaccine. Repertoires were generated with immunoSEQ multiplex PCR, while TCRdb's copy carries only in-frame clones and drops some. The repertoire consists of about 35,000 clones, with 80% to 90% occurring once and the leading ten covering approximately 10%. Germline CDR1 is MNHEY and CDR2 is SMNVEV (reference sequence). The CDR3 has 15 residues. Trimming at V came to 5 bases and at J to 9 bases, leaving 6 bases not matched to a gene. This clonotype was obtained from an adult who received the AZD1222 COVID-19 vaccine. The sample in question was peripheral blood, obtained 28 days after the second AZD1222 dose. The genes are TRBV27 and TRBJ2-1; 14 bases align to TRBD2. The CDR3 nucleotides read TGTGCCAGCAGTGCGCCGGGACTAGCGGGAGTTGAGCAGTTCTTC. This translates into CASSAPGLAGVEQFF.